A selection of T cell receptor beta chains follows, all from one sample in a study of cytomegalovirus exposure and HLA in healthy donors. Only in-frame clones appear in the TCRdb table, and some are missing; sequencing was by immunoSEQ multiplex PCR. The sample shows about 190,000 clones, 87% of them seen only once. Sample: PBMCs. The origin of the receptors is a boy between 2 and 10 years old in good health and CMV-seronegative. The CDR3 runs from the conserved cysteine through the conserved F or W. A D gene is named only where the DNA matches it firmly. Size values are once, few and many counts, or a class for expanded clones, and some rows have none.

j_gene,abundance,d_gene,v_gene,CDR3nt,CDR3aa
TRBJ2-7,NA,TRBD1,TRBV27,TGTGCCAGCAGTCTCACCGGGACAGAGAACTACGAGCAGTACTTC,CASSLTGTENYEQYF
TRBJ1-3,NA,NA,TRBV30,TGTGCCCGGGGGGGAAGGGCACCTGGAAACACCATATATTTT,CARGGRAPGNTIYF
TRBJ2-7,NA,TRBD2,TRBV7-6,TGTGCCAGCAGTTTGGGACTAGCGGGGGGTTTAGGCGAGCAGTACTTC,CASSLGLAGGLGEQYF
TRBJ2-3,NA,TRBD2,TRBV9,TGTGCCAGCAGCGCTCGGACTAGCGGGGAAGATACGCAGTATTTT,CASSARTSGEDTQYF
TRBJ2-7,NA,NA,TRBV18,TGTGCCAGCTCCCCCGGAACTAGCAGTTACGAGCAGTACTTC,CASSPGTSSYEQYF
TRBJ2-7,NA,TRBD1,TRBV5-1,TGCGCCAGCAGCTTGGCAGGGGGAGACAGGGGCCACGAGCAGTACTTC,CASSLAGGDRGHEQYF
TRBJ2-1,NA,TRBD2,TRBV4-2,TGTGCCAGCAGCCAAGATAGCCGGGGGGGGGATGAGCAGTTCTTC,CASSQDSRGGDEQFF
TRBJ1-3,once,NA,TRBV5-1,TGCGCCAGCAGCCCGACCCTGGACAGAAACACCATATATTTT,CASSPTLDRNTIYF
TRBJ2-5,NA,NA,TRBV27,TGTGCCAGCAGTTTCACGGGGTTGAGGGAGACCCAGTACTTC,CASSFTGLRETQYF
TRBJ2-5,NA,NA,TRBV7-9,TGTGCCAGCAGCTTAGGGCAGGGCAAGGAGACCCAGTACTTC,CASSLGQGKETQYF
TRBJ1-1,NA,NA,TRBV25-1,TGTGCCAGCAGGATAGGGGTGAACACTGAAGCTTTCTTT,CASRIGVNTEAFF
TRBJ2-2,NA,TRBD1,TRBV30,TGTGCCTGGAGTCACAGGGGAAAGGCCGGGGAGCTGTTTTTT,CAWSHRGKAGELFF
TRBJ2-3,once,TRBD2,TRBV2,TGTGCCAGCAGAACCTATAGCGGGAGGGACACAGATACGCAGTATTTT,CASRTYSGRDTDTQYF
TRBJ2-5,NA,NA,TRBV7-6,TGTGCCAGCAGCCGTCCTTCGGGGACCCAGTACTTC,CASSRPSGTQYF
TRBJ1-1,NA,NA,TRBV7-9,TGTTCCAGCAGCCCGAAGATCGGGAACACTGAAGCTTTCTTT,CSSSPKIGNTEAFF
TRBJ2-5,NA,NA,TRBV4-1,TGCGCCAGCAGCCAGGGCGGGGAAGAGACCCAGTACTTC,CASSQGGEETQYF
TRBJ2-7,NA,NA,TRBV5-5,TGTGCCAGCAGCTTGAGTTTTTACAGGGACGGCCACGAGCAGTACTTC,CASSLSFYRDGHEQYF
TRBJ1-1,once,TRBD1,TRBV7-2,TGTGCCAGCAGCAGGGACAGGGTGGAGAACACTGAAGCTTTCTTT,CASSRDRVENTEAFF
TRBJ2-1,NA,TRBD2,TRBV19,TGTGCCAGTAGTATCAGGCGGGAGGGCGTACGAAATGAGCAGTTCTTC,CASSIRREGVRNEQFF
TRBJ2-5,NA,TRBD1,TRBV4-1,TGCGCCGGCAGCCAAGGTCTGACAGGGTACACCAGAGAGACCCAGTACTTC,CAGSQGLTGYTRETQYF
TRBJ2-6,few,TRBD1,TRBV4-1,TGCGCCAGCAGCCAAGATCTTAGACAGGGGATAGATCTGGGCTCTGGGGCCAACGTCCTGACTTTC,CASSQDLRQGIDLGSGANVLTF
TRBJ2-1,NA,TRBD1,TRBV30,TGTGCCTGGAGCGGTGACAGGGAAACGGGTCTGCTCAACAATGAGCAGTTCTTC,CAWSGDRETGLLNNEQFF
TRBJ1-2,NA,NA,TRBV28,TGTGCCAGCAATCTCGGGGAGAACTATGGCTACACCTTC,CASNLGENYGYTF
TRBJ2-5,NA,NA,TRBV11-2,TGTGCCAGCAGCTCCCGAGGCCCAGAGACCCAGTACTTC,CASSSRGPETQYF
TRBJ1-4,NA,TRBD1,TRBV28,TGTGCCAGCAGACTCTTGAGGGACAGGGTTAACGAAAAACTGTTTTTT,CASRLLRDRVNEKLFF
TRBJ1-2,NA,TRBD1,TRBV28,TGTGCCAGCAGTTTTCCAAACCGACAGGGTGGTGGCGGCTACACCTTC,CASSFPNRQGGGGYTF
TRBJ1-1,NA,NA,TRBV5-6,TGTGCCAGCAGCGGGGCCTCCACTGAAGCTTTCTTT,CASSGASTEAFF
TRBJ2-7,NA,TRBD1,TRBV2,TGTGCCAGCAGTGAAGGGACAGGGATCTCCTACGAGCAGTACTTC,CASSEGTGISYEQYF
TRBJ2-3,NA,TRBD1,TRBV28,TGTGCCAGCAGTCCTCCAGGGGACAGGACAGATACGCAGTATTTT,CASSPPGDRTDTQYF
TRBJ2-3,NA,NA,TRBV5-4,TGTGCCAGCAGCACAGGGACGGAATGGAGCACAGATACGCAGTATTTT,CASSTGTEWSTDTQYF
TRBJ2-7,NA,TRBD1,TRBV2,TGTGCCAGCAGAGGGACAGGGAGCTCCTACGAGCAGTACTTC,CASRGTGSSYEQYF
TRBJ2-7,NA,NA,TRBV5-1,TGCGCCAGCAGCTTGGACAGGGCCTACGAGCAGTACTTC,CASSLDRAYEQYF
TRBJ2-3,NA,NA,TRBV11-1,TGTGCCAGCAGCTTATTTCAGGCGCCAGATACGCAGTATTTT,CASSLFQAPDTQYF
TRBJ1-1,NA,NA,TRBV7-2,TGTGCCAGCAGCTTAATCTACGATCCGGCTAGCGGAGCTTTCTTT,CASSLIYDPASGAFF
TRBJ1-1,NA,NA,TRBV2,TGTGCCAGCCTCGTGTCGGGGAACACTGAAGCTTTCTTT,CASLVSGNTEAFF
TRBJ2-2,once,NA,TRBV30,TGTGCCTGGAGTTTTTCTGGGGAGGCCGGGGAGCTGTTTTTT,CAWSFSGEAGELFF
TRBJ2-3,few,TRBD2,TRBV4-1,TGCGCCAGCAGCCAGAAAGCGGGAGGGACCGGCACAGATACGCAGTATTTT,CASSQKAGGTGTDTQYF
TRBJ1-1,NA,TRBD1,TRBV19,TGTGCCAGTAAAGACAGGGGCTTTGGCACTGAAGCTTTCTTT,CASKDRGFGTEAFF
TRBJ2-2,NA,NA,TRBV18,TGTGCCAGCTCCGAGGGGAACACCGGGGAGCTGTTTTTT,CASSEGNTGELFF
TRBJ2-7,NA,TRBD2,TRBV27,TGTGCCAGCAGTCCTTACCGAGGTGTGGCGGGAGGGCCCCTCACCTACGAGCAGTACTTC,CASSPYRGVAGGPLTYEQYF
TRBJ2-5,NA,NA,TRBV18,TGTGCCAGCTCACCACAGGGAGCCCAAGAGACCCAGTACTTC,CASSPQGAQETQYF
TRBJ2-4,NA,NA,TRBV7-3,TGTGCCAGCAGCTCCCTGTCTCTGGCCGGGATGGGGAGCATTCAGTACTTC,CASSSLSLAGMGSIQYF
TRBJ2-5,NA,TRBD2,TRBV5-1,TGCGCCAGCACCCAACAGCCTAGCGGGAGTAGAGAGACCCAGTACTTC,CASTQQPSGSRETQYF
TRBJ1-5,NA,NA,TRBV6-1,TGTGCCAGCAGTGATATGGATCGGGGAATATACCAGCCCCAGCATTTT,CASSDMDRGIYQPQHF
TRBJ2-4,NA,NA,TRBV28,TGTGCCAGCAGTTTCAGGGTTTTAACCAAAAACATTCAGTACTTC,CASSFRVLTKNIQYF
TRBJ1-2,NA,NA,TRBV7-9,TGTTCCAGCTCCCCCTCTAACCGGGGCTACACCTTC,CSSSPSNRGYTF
TRBJ1-5,once,NA,TRBV6-5,TGTGCCAGCAGTTATGGGGGGGCAGGGACGGGCCAGCCCCAGCATTTT,CASSYGGAGTGQPQHF
TRBJ1-1,NA,NA,TRBV6-5,TGTGCCAGCAGTATACAGGGTTTCGGAAACACTGAAGCTTTCTTT,CASSIQGFGNTEAFF
TRBJ2-3,once,NA,TRBV5-4,TGTGCCAGCACTGACTCCGGCACAGATACGCAGTATTTT,CASTDSGTDTQYF
TRBJ1-5,NA,NA,TRBV19,TGTGCCAGCCGTCCGGAACGGAGTCAGCCCCAGCATTTT,CASRPERSQPQHF
TRBJ2-3,NA,NA,TRBV9,TGTGCCAGCAATACAGGCGTAACAGATACGCAGTATTTT,CASNTGVTDTQYF
TRBJ2-1,NA,TRBD2,TRBV29-1,TGCAGCGTTGAAGGTACTAGCGGCAGCTCCTACAATGAGCAGTTCTTC,CSVEGTSGSSYNEQFF
TRBJ2-1,NA,TRBD2,TRBV28,TGTGCCAGCGAAACCCTCAAATCCGGGACTAGCGGGAGGACCCCCTACAATGAGCAGTTCTTC,CASETLKSGTSGRTPYNEQFF
TRBJ2-3,NA,TRBD2,TRBV7-8,TGTGCCAGCAGCTTAGTGGCGGGGGGGGGCACAGATACGCAGTATTTT,CASSLVAGGGTDTQYF
TRBJ2-1,NA,TRBD2,TRBV4-1,TGCGCCAGCAGCCAAGATAGTGCGCTAGCGGGAGTTTCCTACAATGAGCAGTTCTTC,CASSQDSALAGVSYNEQFF
TRBJ1-1,few,NA,TRBV6-6,TGTGCCAGCAGCTACCCCACCCGTCAAGAGACTGAAGCTTTCTTT,CASSYPTRQETEAFF
TRBJ1-2,once,TRBD1,TRBV4-1,TGCGCCAGCAGCCAAGTCCGGGGGACAGGCGGCTACACCTTC,CASSQVRGTGGYTF
TRBJ2-7,NA,NA,TRBV5-1,TGCGCCAGCAGCCCCGAGCGGGTCAGCTCCTACGAGCAGTACTTC,CASSPERVSSYEQYF
TRBJ1-1,NA,TRBD1,TRBV27,TGTGCCAGCAGTCAATCAGGGACAGGCACTGAAGCTTTCTTT,CASSQSGTGTEAFF
TRBJ2-1,NA,TRBD1,TRBV25-1,TGTGCCAGCACCTCACAGGGGGCGCGGGATGAGCAGTTCTTC,CASTSQGARDEQFF